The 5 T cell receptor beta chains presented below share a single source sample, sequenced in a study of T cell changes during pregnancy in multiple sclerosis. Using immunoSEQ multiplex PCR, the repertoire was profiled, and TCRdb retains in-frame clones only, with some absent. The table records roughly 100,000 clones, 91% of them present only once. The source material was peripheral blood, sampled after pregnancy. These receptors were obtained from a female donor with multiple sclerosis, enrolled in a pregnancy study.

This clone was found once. CDR3 sequence: CASSQDSAGGSYGYTF. In DNA, the CDR3 is TGCGCCAGCAGCCAAGATTCGGCAGGGGGCAGCTATGGCTACACCTTC. The V gene is TRBV4-1, the J gene TRBJ1-2; the match to TRBD1 covers 8 bases. CDR3 length: 16 amino acids. In germline, CDR1 is MGHRA, CDR2 YSYEKL. J was trimmed by 4 bases and V by 0 bases; bases with no gene match: 7.

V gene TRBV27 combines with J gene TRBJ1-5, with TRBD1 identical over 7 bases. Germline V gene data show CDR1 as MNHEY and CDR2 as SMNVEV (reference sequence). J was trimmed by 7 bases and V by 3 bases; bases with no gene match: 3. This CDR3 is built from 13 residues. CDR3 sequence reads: CASSFTGEQPQHF. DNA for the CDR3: TGTGCCAGCAGTTTTACAGGGGAACAGCCCCAGCATTTT.

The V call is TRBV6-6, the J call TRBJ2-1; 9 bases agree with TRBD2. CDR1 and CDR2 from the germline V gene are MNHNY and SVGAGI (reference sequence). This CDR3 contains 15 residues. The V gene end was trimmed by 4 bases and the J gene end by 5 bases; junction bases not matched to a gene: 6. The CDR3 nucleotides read TGTGCCAGCAGTTTGATAGCGGGGGTCCACAATGAGCAGTTCTTC. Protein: CASSLIAGVHNEQFF.

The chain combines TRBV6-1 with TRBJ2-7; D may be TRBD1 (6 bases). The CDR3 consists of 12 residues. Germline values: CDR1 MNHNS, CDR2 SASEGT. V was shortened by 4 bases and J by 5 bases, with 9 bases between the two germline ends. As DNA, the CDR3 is TGTGCCAGCAGTGCAACAGGGAACGAGCAGTACTTC. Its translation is CASSATGNEQYF.

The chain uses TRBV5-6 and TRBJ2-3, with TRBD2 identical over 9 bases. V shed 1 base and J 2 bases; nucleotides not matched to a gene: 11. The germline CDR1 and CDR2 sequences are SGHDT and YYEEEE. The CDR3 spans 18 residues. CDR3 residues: CASSLIGSAGGITDTQYF. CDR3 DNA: TGTGCCAGCAGCTTGATCGGTTCCGCGGGGGGGATCACAGATACGCAGTATTTT. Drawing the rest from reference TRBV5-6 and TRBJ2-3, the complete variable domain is DAGVTQSPTHLIKTRGQQVTLRCSPKSGHDTVSWYQQALGQGPQFIFQYYEEEERQRGNFPDRFSGHQFPNYSSELNVNALLLGDSALYLCASSLIGSAGGITDTQYFGPGTRLTVL.